Shown below are 10 T cell receptor beta chains from a single sample sequenced in a study of T cell responses to AZD1222 COVID-19 vaccine. The table came from immunoSEQ multiplex PCR; TCRdb's copy has only in-frame clones and leaves some out. In the table there are 69,000 or so clones, approximately 90% of which are singletons. The sequences come from peripheral blood, collected 28 days after the second dose of the MenACWY control vaccine. Source of these receptors: an adult who received the MenACWY meningococcal vaccine as a control.

The CDR3, as DNA: TGCGCCAGCAGCCCGGTCGTGGAGCGGGGGAACACCGGGGAGCTGTTTTTT. This encodes CASSPVVERGNTGELFF. The chain links TRBV4-3 to TRBJ2-2; 7 bases are a match to TRBD2. Germline trimming cut 4 bases from V and 1 base from J; bases unmatched to any gene: 9. In germline, CDR1 is LGHNA, CDR2 YSLEER. This CDR3 region has 17 residues.

The rearrangement uses TRBV10-3 and TRBJ1-1, with D maybe TRBD1 (6 bases). V shed 10 bases and J shed 1 base, with 16 bases lying between them. The CDR3 contains 14 residues. Germline V CDR1 and CDR2: ENHRY, SYGVKD. The CDR3 coding sequence is TGTGCCACATTCAAATCAGGGGCGAACACTGAAGCTTTCTTT. This sequence encodes CATFKSGANTEAFF.

The chain combines TRBV10-3 with TRBJ2-7; 9 bases line up with TRBD1. Looked up from germline, CDR1 is ENHRY and CDR2 is SYGVKD. The CDR3 runs to 15 residues. Germline trimming cut 5 bases from V and 3 bases from J; bases unmatched to any gene: 8. This CDR3 is CAISITGTGNYEQYF. The DNA of the CDR3 is TGTGCCATCAGTATCACCGGGACAGGGAACTACGAGCAGTACTTC.

The chain has TRBV10-3 and TRBJ1-5; D perhaps matches TRBD1 (5 bases). V lost 8 bases and J lost 5, with 13 bases in between. The CDR3 has 13 amino acids. Per germline, CDR1 ENHRY and CDR2 SYGVKD. The CDR3 sequence is CAIGAGPDQPQHF. In DNA, the CDR3 is TGTGCCATCGGTGCAGGGCCCGATCAGCCCCAGCATTTT.

This clone was seen a single time. The chain has TRBV6-2 or TRBV6-3 and TRBJ2-1; TRBD2 is a possible D gene (5 bases). The CDR3 runs 16 residues. CDR1 MNHEY and CDR2 SVGEGT come from the germline V gene. V lost 2 bases to trimming and J lost 1 base, with 12 bases between them. The CDR3 region is CASSYDTRKSYNEQFF. In DNA form, the CDR3 reads TGTGCCAGCAGTTACGATACTAGAAAATCCTACAATGAGCAGTTCTTC.

V and J are TRBV5-1 and TRBJ2-6, with D uncertain. The CDR3 has 20 amino acids. V lost 0 bases and J 1 base, leaving 20 bases between the germline ends. Looked up from germline, CDR1 is SGHRS and CDR2 is YFSETQ. DNA for the CDR3: TGCGCCAGCAGCTTGGATCCAGCCGGCCTATCTAGTTCTGGGGCCAACGTCCTGACTTTC. It codes for CASSLDPAGLSSSGANVLTF.

In DNA, the CDR3 is TGTGCCAGCCTAGGGGGCATAAGTACTGAAGCTTTCTTT. Residues: CASLGGISTEAFF. This rearrangement joins TRBV2 to TRBJ1-1; 7 nucleotides match TRBD1. Trimming took 8 bases from V and 5 from J; bases not matched to a gene: 8. CDR3 size: 13 residues. Germline V gene sequence: CDR1 SNHLY, CDR2 FYNNEI.

The CDR3 protein is CASSLGAGNLYMGSNQPQHF. The CDR3, as DNA: TGTGCCAGCAGCTTAGGGGCAGGGAATCTTTATATGGGTAGCAATCAGCCCCAGCATTTT. The chain links TRBV7-6 to TRBJ1-5; D is possibly TRBD1 (5 bases). Germline V gene data show CDR1 as SGHVS and CDR2 as FNYEAQ. Trimming removed 1 base from V and 0 bases from J, with 22 bases in between. The CDR3 has 20 residues.

The chain recombines TRBV10-1 with TRBJ1-1, with 10 bases that match TRBD1. Germline CDR1 reads WNHNN; CDR2 reads SYGVQD (reference sequence). The junction had 9 bases not matched to a gene; V was cut back by 8 bases and J by 12 bases. The CDR3 has 12 residues. The CDR3 is CASSQTGGRPFF. The DNA for the CDR3 is TGCGCCAGCTCCCAGACAGGGGGCAGGCCTTTCTTT.

In regard to this clone: This specimen includes other DNA sequences encoding the same CDR3. V and J are TRBV28 and TRBJ1-2; D ambiguous. V was trimmed by 4 bases and J by 0 bases, leaving 0 bases between them. This CDR3 comprises 11 residues. The germline V gene has CDR1 MDHEN and CDR2 SYDVKM. The CDR3 DNA reads TGTGCCAGCAGTTCTAACTATGGCTACACCTTC. It translates to CASSSNYGYTF.